This T cell receptor beta chain emerged from a study of blood T cell repertoires in COVID-19. Using immunoSEQ multiplex PCR, the repertoire was profiled, and TCRdb retains in-frame clones only, with some absent. This table has about 29,000 clones, approximately 81% appearing once. The CDR3 length is 16 residues. Germline V gene sequence: CDR1 SEHNR, CDR2 FQNEAQ (reference sequence). V gave up 2 bases and J gave up 2 bases, with 15 bases separating them. The material sequenced was peripheral blood. This receptor was obtained from a man aged 80 or over with active COVID-19. V usage is TRBV7-9 and J usage is TRBJ1-2, with a tentative D call TRBD1 (6 bases). The CDR3 sequence: CASSLITGTKNYGYTF. Here the CDR3 DNA reads TGTGCCAGCAGCTTAATCACCGGGACAAAGAACTATGGCTACACCTTC.